Shown below are 20 T cell receptor beta chains from a single sample sequenced in a study of T cells after posttransplantation cyclophosphamide. Clones were sequenced by immunoSEQ multiplex PCR, and TCRdb holds only the in-frame ones, with some missing. Captured here are 40,000 to 45,000 clones, none seen once; the top ten comprise 2% to 3%. Sequencing used PBMCs. These receptor sequences come from a man aged 35-49 years in good health, CMV-negative, and a related stem cell transplant donor.

In its sample, this clone was seen many times. V gene TRBV6-5 combines with J gene TRBJ1-1, with D unresolved. The length of the CDR3 is 14 residues. The V gene lost 0 bases and the J gene lost 0 bases, with 5 bases spanning the gap. Germline V gene lookup returns CDR1 MNHEY and CDR2 SVGAGI. Here the CDR3 reads CASSYSALNTEAFF. In DNA, the CDR3 is TGTGCCAGCAGTTACTCAGCCCTGAACACTGAAGCTTTCTTT.

This clone showed up many times. V gene TRBV18 combines with J gene TRBJ2-3; 8 bases line up with TRBD2. The germline gives CDR1 KGHSH, CDR2 LQKENI. The CDR3 extends over 13 amino acids. V was clipped by 3 bases and J by 4 bases; unmatched bases: 0. The CDR3 spells CASSPRGADTQYF. CDR3 nucleotides: TGTGCCAGCTCACCGCGGGGGGCAGATACGCAGTATTTT.

CDR3 nucleotide sequence: TGTGCCAGCTCACCCCTCCAAGAGACCCAGTACTTC. Encoded protein: CASSPLQETQYF. The rearrangement uses TRBV18 and TRBJ2-5; D unclear. V gave up 3 bases and J gave up 1 base, with 3 bases separating them. Germline lookup yields CDR1 KGHSH and CDR2 LQKENI. The CDR3 covers 12 residues. Supplemented by reference TRBV18 and TRBJ2-5, the full variable domain reads NAGVMQNPRHLVRRRGQEARLRCSPMKGHSHVYWYRQLPEEGLKFMVYLQKENIIDESGMPKERFSAEFPKEGPSILRIQQVVRGDSAAYFCASSPLQETQYFGPGTRLLVL.

This clone was picked up a small number of times. The V gene is TRBV14, the J gene TRBJ1-2; maybe TRBD1 (6 bases). This CDR3 has 14 amino acids. The germline V gene has CDR1 SGHDN and CDR2 FVKESK. Trimming stripped 0 bases from V and 6 bases from J, with 11 bases between. The CDR3 nucleotides are TGTGCCAGCAGCCAAGACTGGGCAGGGGATGGCTACACCTTC. It is translated as CASSQDWAGDGYTF.

In its sample, this clone was seen many times. The chain carries TRBV11-2 and TRBJ2-2; TRBD2 aligns across 15 bases. Per germline, CDR1 SGHAT and CDR2 FQNNGV. The V segment lost 3 bases and the J segment 0 bases; nucleotides outside the gene matches: 2. The CDR3 is made up of 18 amino acids. CDR3 DNA sequence: TGTGCCAGCAGCTTTCGGACTAGCGGGAGGGCGAACACCGGGGAGCTGTTTTTT. Its protein is CASSFRTSGRANTGELFF.

At least ten counts were recorded for this clone. The chain is built from TRBV5-4 and TRBJ1-1; 8 bases align to TRBD1. The trim removed 7 bases at V and 3 bases at J, leaving 11 bases unmatched. In germline, CDR1 is SGHNT, CDR2 YYREEE (reference sequence). The CDR3 covers 15 residues. The DNA of the CDR3 is TGTGCCAGCGTTCCAGGGGGCACTAGGGACACTGAAGCTTTCTTT. It is translated as CASVPGGTRDTEAFF. The entire variable domain, with the rest obtained from reference TRBV5-4 and TRBJ1-1, is as follows: ETGVTQSPTHLIKTRGQQVTLRCSSQSGHNTVSWYQQALGQGPQFIFQYYREEENGRGNFPPRFSGLQFPNYSSELNVNALELDDSALYLCASVPGGTRDTEAFFGQGTRLTVV.

This clone appeared many times. The CDR3 bases are TGTGCCAGCAGCCCTATTGGCGGGAGGGCGGGCAATGAGCAGTTCTTC. It codes for CASSPIGGRAGNEQFF. The chain couples TRBV11-2 to TRBJ2-1, with TRBD2 matching 9 bases. V dropped 5 bases and J dropped 6; count of bases not matched to a gene: 11. Per germline, CDR1 SGHAT and CDR2 FQNNGV. The CDR3 has 16 amino acids.

In this sample, this clone turned up many times. The chain combines TRBV6-6 with TRBJ2-7; tentative D call: TRBD1 (5 bases). Trimming pared 6 bases from V and 4 bases from J, leaving 10 bases between. Germline assignment: CDR1 MNHNY and CDR2 SVGAGI (reference sequence). The CDR3 contains 12 residues. The CDR3 protein is CASSQGSYEQYV. The CDR3 DNA follows: TGTGCCAGCAGCCAGGGTTCTTACGAGCAGTACGTC.

CDR3 in amino acids: CSVVVGQGADGYTF. In DNA form, the CDR3 reads TGCAGCGTTGTTGTGGGGCAGGGGGCCGATGGCTACACCTTC. The chain employs TRBV29-1 and TRBJ1-2; 8 nucleotides match TRBD1. The junction had 10 bases not matched to a gene; V was cut back by 4 bases and J by 6 bases. Per the germline V gene, CDR1 is SQVTM and CDR2 is ANQGSEA. CDR3 length equals 14 residues.

This clone has a count of ten or more. This chain uses TRBV5-1 with TRBJ1-4, with TRBD1 matching 9 bases. V was clipped by 2 bases and J by 7 bases; unmatched bases: 3. The germline V gene has CDR1 SGHRS and CDR2 YFSETQ. The CDR3 extends over 14 amino acids. CDR3 nucleotides: TGCGCCAGCAGCTTCGGGACAGGGTCTGAAAAACTGTTTTTT. Translation: CASSFGTGSEKLFF.

This clone turned up a few times. The chain carries TRBV6-5 and TRBJ2-3; possible D gene TRBD2, 6 bases. V was clipped by 5 bases and J by 14 bases, with 20 bases between them. CDR1 and CDR2 from the germline V gene are MNHEY and SVGAGI. The length of the CDR3 is 13 residues. CDR3 sequence: CASSPDYSLHLYF. CDR3 coding DNA: TGTGCCAGCAGTCCGGACTACTCCTTGCATTTGTATTTT.

This clone occurred a few times. V usage is TRBV2 and J usage is TRBJ1-6; possibly TRBD1 for D (5 bases). V was trimmed by 6 bases and J by 9 bases, leaving 12 bases between them. The CDR3 spans 13 residues. CDR1 is SNHLY, CDR2 FYNNEI, per germline. For the CDR3, the DNA is TGTGCCAGCAGGGGGGAGGTTTCTTCACCCCTCCACTTT. Translated, it gives CASRGEVSSPLHF.

This clone was seen many times. V and J are TRBV11-3 and TRBJ2-7; TRBD1 is a possible D gene (6 bases). The germline V gene encodes CDR1 SGHNT and CDR2 YENEEA. The CDR3 has 13 amino acids. Trimming shortened V by 0 bases and J by 6 bases, and 9 bases separated the two germline ends. The DNA of the CDR3 is TGTGCCAGCAGCTTAGAGGGGGCGAGCGAGCAGTACGTC. Its protein product is CASSLEGASEQYV.

This clone occurred many times. The chain links TRBV7-3 to TRBJ2-1; possibly TRBD1 for D (6 bases). Germline V CDR1 and CDR2: SGHTA, FQGTGA. V gave up 1 base and J gave up 8 bases, with 12 bases separating them. CDR3 size: 14 residues. The DNA for the CDR3 is TGTGCCAGCAGCTTAAGTCAGGGGAAGTATGAGCAGTTCTTC. Its translation: CASSLSQGKYEQFF.

This clone appeared many times. The rearrangement joins TRBV6-5 to TRBJ2-1; perhaps TRBD2 as D (7 bases). Trimming left V 6 bases short and J 8 bases short, with 17 bases between. CDR3 length equals 14 residues. Germline CDR1 and CDR2: MNHEY and SVGAGI. The CDR3 is CASRAAGGRYEQFF. In nucleotides, the CDR3 is TGTGCCAGCAGGGCCGCCGGGGGGCGGTATGAGCAGTTCTTC.

This clone appeared many times. CDR3 protein: CASSRGSGANVLTF. For the CDR3, the DNA is TGTGCCAGCAGTAGGGGCTCTGGGGCCAACGTCCTGACTTTC. This sequence joins TRBV27 and TRBJ2-6; tentative D call: TRBD1 (5 bases). The CDR3 extends over 14 amino acids. Germline loops: CDR1 MNHEY, CDR2 SMNVEV (reference sequence). V gave up 5 bases and J gave up 0 bases, with 5 bases separating them.

Many counts were recorded for this clone. The chain employs TRBV10-1 and TRBJ2-1; 9 bases agree with TRBD2. In germline, CDR1 is WNHNN, CDR2 SYGVQD (reference sequence). The CDR3 loop spans 15 amino acids. V gave up 11 bases and J gave up 8 bases; unmatched junction bases: 16. The CDR3 DNA reads TGCGCCTCCCAAAAGACTAGCGGTCACCTCGATGAGCAGTTCTTC. Amino acid sequence: CASQKTSGHLDEQFF.

This clone showed up many times. J is TRBJ2-3 and V is TRBV4-2; 14 bases line up with TRBD2. The V and J ends lost 4 bases and 4 bases, in that order; junction bases with no gene match: 1. Germline CDR1 and CDR2: LGHNA and YNFKEQ. This CDR3 is 15 amino acids long. The CDR3 bases are TGTGCCAGCAGCCCGACTAGCGGGGGGGCAGATACGCAGTATTTT. This codes for CASSPTSGGADTQYF.

This clone showed up many times. The chain joins TRBV15 to TRBJ1-5, with 11 bases identical to TRBD1. This CDR3 has 15 residues. Unmatched junction bases numbered 2, after V lost 0 bases and J lost 7 bases. Per the germline V gene, CDR1 is LNHNV and CDR2 is YYDKDF (reference sequence). The CDR3 protein is CATSREGTGGQPQHF. The DNA of the CDR3 is TGTGCCACCAGCAGAGAAGGGACAGGGGGACAGCCCCAGCATTTT.

This clone showed up many times. The chain couples TRBV5-1 to TRBJ1-5; no reliable D call. The CDR3 extends over 13 amino acids. Trimming cost V 2 bases and J 1 base, with 4 bases left between them. CDR1 is SGHRS, CDR2 YFSETQ, per germline. CDR3 loop: CASSLESNQPQHF. The CDR3 DNA is TGCGCCAGCAGCTTAGAGAGCAATCAGCCCCAGCATTTT.